The clone carrying this T cell receptor (beta chain) was seen repeatedly, ten times or more. Its specificity is unknown. Germline CDR1 reads LNHDA; CDR2 reads SQIVND (reference sequence). J gave up 11 bases and V 3 bases, and 5 bases lay outside the gene matches. This CDR3 comprises 15 residues. The entry originates in a study of human T cells and chemical hapten exposure. Points from the study as a whole: Donors had alopecia, so their immune response may differ from healthy people's. TCRs at high frequency, those above 1 in 1000, did not change with DPC sensitization.

This sample's time point: patch test 2, 6 weeks after DPC sensitization. The treatment denotes: therapeutic diphenylcyclopropenone sensitization with weekly scalp DPC. Blood sampling preceded each patch test application. TCRdb used MiXCR to reprocess the RACE reads, holding one entry per CDR3 protein. The sample has some 89,000 distinct CDR3 sequences; more than 8.5% are singletons. The sequences come from whole blood, collected in connection with sensitization to the hapten diphenylcyclopropenone (DPC). This chain connects TRBV19 to TRBJ2-1; 15 bases agree with TRBD2. The source is a woman aged 25-40 years with alopecia areata. Some clones in this sample may be carry-over from other donors' samples. The CDR3 loop reads CASSMGTSGRSKQFF. The CDR3 coding sequence is TGTGCCAGTAGTATGGGGACTAGCGGGAGGTCGAAGCAGTTCTTC.